This entry is about one T cell receptor (beta chain). Its antigen remains unknown. The entry originates in a study of siplizumab effects on memory and regulatory T cells. Whole-study findings and limits: Roughly 80-95% of proliferating CD4+ or CD8+ clones defied assignment to a naive or memory phenotype. Naive T cells appeared more diverse than memory cells and seemed to be major alloresponse contributors. Among mappable alloreactive CD4+ clones, the Treg-derived fraction averaged around 69% with siplizumab versus more than 25% in controls.

Unstimulated naive, memory, effector memory and TEMRA subsets from three donor pairs were sequenced. This CDR3 region has 14 residues. Trimming shortened V by 6 bases and J by 1 base, and 13 bases separated the two germline ends. Germline V gives CDR1 MNHEY, CDR2 SVGAGI. Assay used: immunoSEQ multiplex PCR; TCRdb lists only in-frame clones, some missing. Altogether approximately 28,000 clones are present, roughly 84% being singletons, with the ten largest covering around 23%. This receptor was taken from a human donor in good health. The sample taken for sequencing was memory CD4+ T cells sorted from blood. The V and J genes are TRBV6-5 and TRBJ2-7, with a weak D call TRBD1 (7 bases). CDR3 region: CASRPQGGSYEQYF. The CDR3, as DNA: TGTGCCAGCAGACCGCAGGGGGGATCCTACGAGCAGTACTTC.